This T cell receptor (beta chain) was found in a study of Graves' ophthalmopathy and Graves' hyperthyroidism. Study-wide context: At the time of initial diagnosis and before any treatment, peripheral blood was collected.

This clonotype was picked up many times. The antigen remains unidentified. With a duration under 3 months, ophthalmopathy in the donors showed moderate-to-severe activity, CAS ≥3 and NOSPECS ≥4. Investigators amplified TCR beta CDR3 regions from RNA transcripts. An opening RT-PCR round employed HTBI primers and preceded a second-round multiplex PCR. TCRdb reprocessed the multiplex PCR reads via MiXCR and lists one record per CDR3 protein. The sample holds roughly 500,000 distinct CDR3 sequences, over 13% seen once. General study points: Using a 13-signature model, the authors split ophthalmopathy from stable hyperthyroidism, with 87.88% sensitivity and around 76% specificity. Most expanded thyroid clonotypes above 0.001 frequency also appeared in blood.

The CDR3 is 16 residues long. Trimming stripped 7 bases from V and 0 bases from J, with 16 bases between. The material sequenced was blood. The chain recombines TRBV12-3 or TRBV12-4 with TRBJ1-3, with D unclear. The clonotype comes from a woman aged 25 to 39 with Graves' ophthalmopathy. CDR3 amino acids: CASTPDLYFSGNTIYF. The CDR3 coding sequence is TGTGCCAGCACCCCGGATCTGTACTTCTCTGGAAACACCATATATTTT.